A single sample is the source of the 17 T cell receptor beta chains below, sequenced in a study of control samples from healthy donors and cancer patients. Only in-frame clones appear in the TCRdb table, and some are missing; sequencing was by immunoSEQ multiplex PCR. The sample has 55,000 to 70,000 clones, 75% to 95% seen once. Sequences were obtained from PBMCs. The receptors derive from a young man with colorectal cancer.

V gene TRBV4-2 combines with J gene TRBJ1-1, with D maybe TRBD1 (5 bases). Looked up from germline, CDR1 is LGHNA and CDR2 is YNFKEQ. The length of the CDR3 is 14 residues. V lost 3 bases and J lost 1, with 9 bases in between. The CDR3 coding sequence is TGTGCCAGCAGCCAGGGGCCTTCGAACACTGAAGCTTTCTTT. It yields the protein CASSQGPSNTEAFF.

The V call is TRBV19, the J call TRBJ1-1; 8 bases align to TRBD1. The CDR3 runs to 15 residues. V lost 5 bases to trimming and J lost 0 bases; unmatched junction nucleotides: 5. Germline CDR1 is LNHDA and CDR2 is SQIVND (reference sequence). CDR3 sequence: CASSASGQVNTEAFF. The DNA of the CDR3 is TGTGCCAGTAGTGCCTCGGGACAGGTGAACACTGAAGCTTTCTTT.

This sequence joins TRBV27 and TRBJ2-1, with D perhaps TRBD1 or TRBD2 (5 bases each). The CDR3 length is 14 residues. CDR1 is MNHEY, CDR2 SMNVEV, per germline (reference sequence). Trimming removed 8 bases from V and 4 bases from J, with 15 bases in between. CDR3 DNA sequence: TGTGCCAGCCAAATGGCAGGGAGATACAATGAGCAGTTCTTC. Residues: CASQMAGRYNEQFF.

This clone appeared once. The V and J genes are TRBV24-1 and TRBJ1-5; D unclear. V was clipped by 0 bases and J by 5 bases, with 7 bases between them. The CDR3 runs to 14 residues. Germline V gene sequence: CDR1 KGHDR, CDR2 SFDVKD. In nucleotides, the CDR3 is TGTGCCACCAGTGATTTGCACGGAGATCAGCCCCAGCATTTT. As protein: CATSDLHGDQPQHF.

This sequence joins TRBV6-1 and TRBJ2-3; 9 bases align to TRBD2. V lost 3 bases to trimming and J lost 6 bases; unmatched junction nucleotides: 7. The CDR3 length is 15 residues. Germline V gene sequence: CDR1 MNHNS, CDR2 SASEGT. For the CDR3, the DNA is TGTGCCAGCAGTGACCCGGGACTAGCAGCCGATACGCAGTATTTT. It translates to CASSDPGLAADTQYF.

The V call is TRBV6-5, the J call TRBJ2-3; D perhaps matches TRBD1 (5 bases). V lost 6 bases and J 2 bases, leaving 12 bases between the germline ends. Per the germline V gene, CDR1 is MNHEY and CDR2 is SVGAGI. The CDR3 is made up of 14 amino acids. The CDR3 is CASSSQTVTDTQYF. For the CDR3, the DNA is TGTGCCAGCAGCTCGCAGACAGTCACAGATACGCAGTATTTT.

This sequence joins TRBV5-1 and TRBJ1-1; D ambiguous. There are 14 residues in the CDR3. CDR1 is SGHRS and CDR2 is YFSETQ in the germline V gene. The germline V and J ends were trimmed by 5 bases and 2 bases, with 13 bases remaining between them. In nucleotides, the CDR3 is TGCGCCAGCAGTTTTGGAGGCGGTAACACTGAAGCTTTCTTT. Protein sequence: CASSFGGGNTEAFF.

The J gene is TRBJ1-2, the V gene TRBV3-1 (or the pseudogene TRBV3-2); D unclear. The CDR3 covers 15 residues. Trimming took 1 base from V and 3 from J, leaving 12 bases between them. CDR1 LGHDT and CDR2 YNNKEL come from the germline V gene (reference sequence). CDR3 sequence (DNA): TGTGCCAGCAGCCAAGCTACGGGGTCCGACTATGGCTACACCTTC. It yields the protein CASSQATGSDYGYTF.

The CDR3 coding sequence is TGTGCCAGCAGTGACGGGACAGGGCACACAGATACGCAGTATTTT. Translated, it gives CASSDGTGHTDTQYF. The chain combines TRBV6-4 with TRBJ2-3; TRBD1 matches 9 bases. V gave up 2 bases and J gave up 2 bases; unmatched junction bases: 2. This CDR3 has 15 amino acids. CDR1 is MRHNA, CDR2 SNTAGT, per germline.

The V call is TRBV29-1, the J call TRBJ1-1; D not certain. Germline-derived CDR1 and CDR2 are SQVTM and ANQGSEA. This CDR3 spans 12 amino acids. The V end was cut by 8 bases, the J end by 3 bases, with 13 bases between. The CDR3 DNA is TGCAGCTTTAATGGCCTGGACACTGAAGCTTTCTTT. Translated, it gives CSFNGLDTEAFF.

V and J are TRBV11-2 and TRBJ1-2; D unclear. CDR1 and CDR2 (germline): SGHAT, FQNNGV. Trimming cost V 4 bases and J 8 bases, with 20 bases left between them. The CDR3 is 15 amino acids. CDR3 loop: CASSSRTVPPLGYTF. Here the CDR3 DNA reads TGTGCCAGCAGCTCCCGGACTGTTCCCCCGCTCGGCTACACCTTC.

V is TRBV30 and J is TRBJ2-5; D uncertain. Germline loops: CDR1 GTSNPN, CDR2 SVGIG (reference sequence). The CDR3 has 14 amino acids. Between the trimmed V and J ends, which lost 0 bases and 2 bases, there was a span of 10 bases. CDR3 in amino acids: CAWSVQALQETQYF. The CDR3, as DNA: TGTGCCTGGAGTGTACAAGCCTTACAAGAGACCCAGTACTTC. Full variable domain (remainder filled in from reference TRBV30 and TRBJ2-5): SQTIHQWPATLVQPVGSPLSLECTVEGTSNPNLYWYRQAAGRGLQLLFYSVGIGQISSEVPQNLSASRPQDRQFILSSKKLLLSDSGFYLCAWSVQALQETQYFGPGTRLLVL.

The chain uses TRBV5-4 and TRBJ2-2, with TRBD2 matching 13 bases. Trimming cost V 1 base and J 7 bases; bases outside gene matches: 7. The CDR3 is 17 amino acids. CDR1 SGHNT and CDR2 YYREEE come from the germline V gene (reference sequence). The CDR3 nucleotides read TGTGCCAGCAGCTTGCGCCCGGGACTAGCGGGAATCGGGGAGCTGTTTTTT. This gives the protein CASSLRPGLAGIGELFF.

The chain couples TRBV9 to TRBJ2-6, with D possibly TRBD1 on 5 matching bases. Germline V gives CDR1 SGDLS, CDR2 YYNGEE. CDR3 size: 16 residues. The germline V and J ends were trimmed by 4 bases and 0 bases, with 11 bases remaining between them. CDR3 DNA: TGTGCCAGCAGCTCCACCAGGGCCTCTGGGGCCAACGTCCTGACTTTC. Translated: CASSSTRASGANVLTF.

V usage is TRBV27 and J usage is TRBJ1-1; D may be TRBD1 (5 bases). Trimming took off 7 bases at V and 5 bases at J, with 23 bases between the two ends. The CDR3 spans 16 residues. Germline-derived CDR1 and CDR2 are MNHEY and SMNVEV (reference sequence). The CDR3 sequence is CASILKFKGRGTEAFF. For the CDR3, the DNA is TGTGCCAGCATCCTTAAATTTAAGGGGCGAGGGACTGAAGCTTTCTTT.

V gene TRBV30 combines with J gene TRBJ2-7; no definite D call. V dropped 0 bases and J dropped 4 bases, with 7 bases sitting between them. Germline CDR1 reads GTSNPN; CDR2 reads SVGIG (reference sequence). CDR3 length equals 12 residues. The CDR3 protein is CAWSVVGYEQYF. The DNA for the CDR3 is TGTGCCTGGAGTGTCGTGGGGTACGAGCAGTACTTC.

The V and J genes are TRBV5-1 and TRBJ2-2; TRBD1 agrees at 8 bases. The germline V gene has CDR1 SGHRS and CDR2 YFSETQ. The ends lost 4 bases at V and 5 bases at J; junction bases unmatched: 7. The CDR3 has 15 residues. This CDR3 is CASSQGAGRTGELFF. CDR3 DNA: TGCGCCAGCAGCCAGGGGGCCGGGAGAACCGGGGAGCTGTTTTTT.